This is a list of T cell receptor beta chains from one sample in a study of post-analysis software for immune sequencing data. TCRdb reanalysed the PCR reads using MiXCR and keeps one entry per CDR3 protein. The data show 500,000 to 600,000 distinct CDR3 sequences, about 40% seen once. Material for sequencing was blood. The receptor source for this set is a girl aged 10-17 years with multiple sclerosis. CDR3s leave out the opening cysteine and the closing phenylalanine or tryptophan. The order of the fields is J gene, V gene, CDR3 protein.

j_call: TRBJ2-3
v_call: TRBV5-1
cdr3_aa: ASSLVRLEADTQY

j_call: TRBJ1-2
v_call: TRBV15
cdr3_aa: ATSRGGGSGYT

j_call: TRBJ2-1
v_call: TRBV29-1
cdr3_aa: SVERGYDEQF

j_call: TRBJ1-5
v_call: TRBV28
cdr3_aa: ASRSGNYQPQH

j_call: TRBJ2-7
v_call: TRBV5-5
cdr3_aa: ASSFTGSPYEQY

j_call: TRBJ2-2
v_call: TRBV10-3
cdr3_aa: AITNLGTGELF

j_call: TRBJ1-1
v_call: TRBV15
cdr3_aa: ATSRDYWGNTEAF

j_call: TRBJ1-5
v_call: TRBV12-3/TRBV12-4
cdr3_aa: ASSLEGQGQPQH

j_call: TRBJ1-1
v_call: TRBV9
cdr3_aa: ASSVELNTEAF

j_call: TRBJ2-1
v_call: TRBV20-1
cdr3_aa: SASRDGTGGFNEQF

j_call: TRBJ2-1
v_call: TRBV6-4
cdr3_aa: ASSDSHFTAEQF

j_call: TRBJ1-1
v_call: TRBV12-3/TRBV12-4
cdr3_aa: ASRWRRTNTEAF

j_call: TRBJ1-1
v_call: TRBV20-1
cdr3_aa: SASTGGFGEAF

j_call: TRBJ1-2
v_call: TRBV5-1
cdr3_aa: ASSLEGVTDGYT

j_call: TRBJ1-1
v_call: TRBV5-1
cdr3_aa: ASSLGPAAGDSGEAF

j_call: TRBJ1-5
v_call: TRBV7-9
cdr3_aa: ASSLDQGFNQPQH

j_call: TRBJ2-1
v_call: TRBV7-8
cdr3_aa: ASSPPRVSGSSYNEQF

j_call: TRBJ1-5
v_call: TRBV6-6
cdr3_aa: ASSYRAGNQPQH

j_call: TRBJ2-3
v_call: TRBV29-1
cdr3_aa: SVNGGAVSTDTQY

j_call: TRBJ1-5
v_call: TRBV7-8
cdr3_aa: ASSLGGSPQH

j_call: TRBJ1-2
v_call: TRBV6-5
cdr3_aa: ASSYSQASYGYT

j_call: TRBJ2-1
v_call: TRBV20-1
cdr3_aa: SARRGFTYNEQF

j_call: TRBJ2-7
v_call: TRBV12-3/TRBV12-4
cdr3_aa: ASSSRDRGSHEQY

j_call: TRBJ1-4
v_call: TRBV5-6
cdr3_aa: ASSFRRSATNEKLF

j_call: TRBJ2-1
v_call: TRBV5-1
cdr3_aa: ATRGAHEQF

j_call: TRBJ2-7
v_call: TRBV29-1
cdr3_aa: SGEGQGADEQY

j_call: TRBJ1-1
v_call: TRBV29-1
cdr3_aa: SVGGVNTEAF

j_call: TRBJ2-3
v_call: TRBV5-1
cdr3_aa: ASSSNTGTSDDTQY

j_call: TRBJ2-1
v_call: TRBV7-3
cdr3_aa: ASSLSGGEYNEQF

j_call: -
v_call: TRBV2
cdr3_aa: ASNEGHGQDEPYEQY

j_call: TRBJ1-4
v_call: TRBV5-1
cdr3_aa: ASSLSRATNEKLF

j_call: TRBJ2-1
v_call: TRBV5-5
cdr3_aa: ASLGRFVNNEQF

j_call: TRBJ2-3
v_call: TRBV7-2
cdr3_aa: ASSPQVGGTDTQY

j_call: TRBJ1-1
v_call: TRBV28
cdr3_aa: ASSFVDRGSEAF

j_call: TRBJ2-5
v_call: TRBV5-1
cdr3_aa: ASSLAPNREREQY

j_call: TRBJ2-5
v_call: TRBV12-3/TRBV12-4
cdr3_aa: ASSPRGTGETQY

j_call: -
v_call: TRBV7-8
cdr3_aa: ASSLAGGRVYEQY

j_call: TRBJ2-3
v_call: TRBV28
cdr3_aa: ASSFPGQDQY

j_call: TRBJ1-2
v_call: TRBV4-1
cdr3_aa: ASSQPRQGVFYGYT

j_call: TRBJ1-1
v_call: TRBV5-5
cdr3_aa: ASTPRGGELRVGAEAF

j_call: TRBJ2-7
v_call: TRBV11-2
cdr3_aa: ASSNRGFWQY

j_call: TRBJ2-5
v_call: TRBV20-1
cdr3_aa: SARSFQRQHQETQY

j_call: TRBJ2-3
v_call: TRBV7-9
cdr3_aa: ASSPEFSSGRADTQY

j_call: TRBJ2-3
v_call: TRBV4-2
cdr3_aa: ASSQGSGGPADTQY

j_call: TRBJ1-2
v_call: TRBV7-2
cdr3_aa: ASSLAPAAKPGYT

j_call: TRBJ1-5
v_call: TRBV7-8
cdr3_aa: ASSLGGDFRVQPQH

j_call: TRBJ2-1
v_call: TRBV6-2/TRBV6-3
cdr3_aa: ASRTNEGMMEF

j_call: TRBJ2-2
v_call: TRBV12-3/TRBV12-4
cdr3_aa: ASSLNVQAGELF

j_call: TRBJ2-1
v_call: TRBV7-8
cdr3_aa: ASSSQRGGREQF

j_call: TRBJ2-1
v_call: TRBV28
cdr3_aa: ASSPGTSWDEQF

j_call: TRBJ1-2
v_call: TRBV12-3/TRBV12-4
cdr3_aa: ASSPPALAYANYGYT

j_call: TRBJ2-7
v_call: TRBV6-6
cdr3_aa: ASSYMTSGARSYEQY

j_call: TRBJ2-1
v_call: TRBV12-3/TRBV12-4
cdr3_aa: ASRVSEYNEQF

j_call: TRBJ2-1
v_call: TRBV29-1
cdr3_aa: SVEDLGPEQF

j_call: TRBJ2-7
v_call: TRBV7-2
cdr3_aa: ASSLGAVSEQY